This TCR beta chain was found in a study of T cells in localized non-small cell lung cancer. Findings and limits, study-wide: In uninvolved adjacent lung, T cell clonality reached its highest value, exceeding tumor.

There are 21 residues in the CDR3. Trimming shortened V by 1 base and J by 1 base, and 23 bases separated the two germline ends. CDR1 is MNHEY, CDR2 SMNVEV, per germline (reference sequence). About this clone itself: Antigen specificity is unknown.

The table came from immunoSEQ multiplex PCR; TCRdb's copy has only in-frame clones and leaves some out. Of more than 30,000 clones in the sample, over 75% were seen once. The material was peripheral blood, obtained before any cancer treatment. The chain employs TRBV27 and TRBJ1-6, with TRBD1 as a possible D gene (6 bases). This clonotype was obtained from a male donor at least 60 years old with stage III lung adenocarcinoma. CDR3 loop: CASSLLMSRGGLRSYNSPLHF. Written as DNA, the CDR3 is TGTGCCAGCAGTTTATTAATGAGTCGGGGGGGCCTTAGATCCTATAATTCACCCCTCCACTTT.